A single sample gave rise to the 28 T cell receptor beta chains below, sequenced in a study of Ad26.COV2.S vaccination and SARS-CoV-2 variants. TCRdb keeps only in-frame clones here, not all; method: immunoSEQ multiplex PCR. The sample shows around 100,000 clones, 82% of them seen only once. Sequenced here: peripheral blood, sampled after recovery from COVID-19. All receptors come from a human donor who had recovered from COVID-19.

This chain connects TRBV6-2 or TRBV6-3 to TRBJ1-1; D call uncertain. Per the germline V gene, CDR1 is MNHEY and CDR2 is SVGEGT. The CDR3 has 16 residues. V lost 5 bases and J lost 2, with 18 bases in between. The CDR3 DNA follows: TGTGCCAGCAGTCCCCCAGTAAGGGAGCGAAACACTGAAGCTTTCTTT. Protein product: CASSPPVRERNTEAFF.

There are a few counts of this clone. The rearrangement uses TRBV28 and TRBJ1-3; D unclear. Germline V gene lookup returns CDR1 MDHEN and CDR2 SYDVKM. CDR3 length: 14 amino acids. With 2 bases removed from V and 0 bases from J, the gap between germline ends came to 5 bases. CDR3: CASSLTSSGNTIYF. The CDR3 coding sequence is TGTGCCAGCAGTTTAACGAGCTCTGGAAACACCATATATTTT. The variable domain in full, with the rest retrieved from reference TRBV28 and TRBJ1-3, is DVKVTQSSRYLVKRTGEKVFLECVQDMDHENMFWYRQDPGLGLRLIYFSYDVKMKEKGDIPEGYSVSREKKERFSLILESASTNQTSMYLCASSLTSSGNTIYFGEGSWLTVV.

The chain links TRBV7-9 to TRBJ1-2, with TRBD1 identical over 7 bases. With V trimmed by 5 bases and J by 8 bases, 14 bases remained unmatched. The CDR3 has 15 residues. Germline CDR1 SEHNR, CDR2 FQNEAQ (reference sequence). The chain's CDR3 is CASSQNTREQGGYTF. The CDR3 nucleotides are TGTGCCAGCAGCCAGAACACACGGGAACAGGGGGGCTACACCTTC. Complete variable domain (other parts from reference TRBV7-9 and TRBJ1-2): DTGVSQNPRHKITKRGQNVTFRCDPISEHNRLYWYRQTLGQGPEFLTYFQNEAQLEKSRLLSDRFSAERPKGSFSTLEIQRTEQGDSAMYLCASSQNTREQGGYTFGSGTRLTVV.

This clone appeared once. The chain joins TRBV5-4 to TRBJ1-2; TRBD1 is a possible D gene (5 bases). This CDR3 is 15 amino acids long. Trimming cost V 0 bases and J 0 bases, with 9 bases left between them. Per the germline V gene, CDR1 is SGHNT and CDR2 is YYREEE (reference sequence). The DNA of the CDR3 is TGTGCCAGCAGCTTGGGGGGCAGAACTAACTATGGCTACACCTTC. Translating it yields CASSLGGRTNYGYTF.

The rearrangement links TRBV29-1 to TRBJ2-1; TRBD2 agrees at 10 bases. The CDR3 totals 15 residues. Germline trimming cut 4 bases from V and 2 bases from J; bases unmatched to any gene: 5. Germline values: CDR1 SQVTM, CDR2 ANQGSEA. As DNA, the CDR3 is TGCAGCGTTGTAACTAGCGGGGTTACCTACAATGAGCAGTTCTTC. This codes for CSVVTSGVTYNEQFF.

The rearrangement joins TRBV12-3 or TRBV12-4 to TRBJ1-6; D is undetermined. The CDR3 is made up of 13 amino acids. V lost 2 bases and J lost 6, with 5 bases in between. CDR3 DNA sequence: TGTGCCAGCAGTTTAATCGGTAATTCACCCCTCCACTTT. It specifies CASSLIGNSPLHF.

The chain combines TRBV15 with TRBJ1-4, with D possibly being TRBD1 (6 bases). This CDR3 has 15 residues. Germline V gene sequence: CDR1 LNHNV, CDR2 YYDKDF (reference sequence). The V end was cut by 7 bases, the J end by 7 bases, with 19 bases between. CDR3 sequence reads: CATNLGTGNSEKLFF. CDR3 nucleotide sequence: TGTGCCACCAACCTAGGAACAGGGAACTCTGAAAAACTGTTTTTT.

The chain uses TRBV15 and TRBJ2-7, with TRBD2 matching over 9 bases. The CDR3 extends over 17 amino acids. V gave up 0 bases and J gave up 2 bases; unmatched junction bases: 8. The germline gives CDR1 LNHNV, CDR2 YYDKDF (reference sequence). CDR3 in DNA: TGTGCCACCAGCAGAGATTTCACTAGCGGGCGTACCTACGAGCAGTACTTC. Protein: CATSRDFTSGRTYEQYF. Filled out from reference TRBV15 and TRBJ2-7, the complete variable domain reads DAMVIQNPRYQVTQFGKPVTLSCSQTLNHNVMYWYQQKSSQAPKLLFHYYDKDFNNEADTPDNFQSRRPNTSFCFLDIRSPGLGDTAMYLCATSRDFTSGRTYEQYFGPGTRLTVT.

The gene calls are TRBV19 and TRBJ1-5; 7 bases fit TRBD1. Germline loops: CDR1 LNHDA, CDR2 SQIVND (reference sequence). This CDR3 is built from 16 residues. With 5 bases clipped from V and 3 bases from J, the junction kept 10 bases outside the gene matches. CDR3 coding DNA: TGTGCCAGTAGTCGATTTGACAGGGCGGTCAATCAGCCCCAGCATTTT. Amino acid sequence: CASSRFDRAVNQPQHF.

This rearrangement joins TRBV7-9 to TRBJ1-2; D ambiguous. V lost 0 bases to trimming and J lost 6 bases, with 11 bases between them. This CDR3 has 14 residues. CDR1 is SEHNR and CDR2 is FQNEAQ in the germline V gene (reference sequence). The CDR3 DNA reads as TGTGCCAGCAGCTTAGCGGCCGCGACTGATGGCTACACCTTC. This translates into CASSLAAATDGYTF.

The CDR3 sequence is CASSLYSQGAEAFF. CDR3 DNA: TGTGCCAGCAGCTTATATAGCCAGGGGGCTGAAGCTTTCTTT. The chain carries TRBV7-2 and TRBJ1-1; 7 bases agree with TRBD1. Per the germline V gene, CDR1 is SGHTA and CDR2 is FQGNSA. The V segment lost 2 bases and the J segment 6 bases; nucleotides outside the gene matches: 6. The CDR3 sequence is 14 residues long. The variable domain in full, with the rest retrieved from reference TRBV7-2 and TRBJ1-1, is GAGVSQSPSNKVTEKGKDVELRCDPISGHTALYWYRQSLGQGLEFLIYFQGNSAPDKSGLPSDRFSAERTGGSVSTLTIQRTQQEDSAVYLCASSLYSQGAEAFFGQGTRLTVV.

This clone has a count of ten or more. The chain joins TRBV4-1 to TRBJ1-2; 12 bases are shared with TRBD1. The CDR3 covers 17 residues. Germline assignment: CDR1 MGHRA and CDR2 YSYEKL. J gave up 4 bases and V 3 bases, and 9 bases lay outside the gene matches. The DNA of the CDR3 is TGCGCCAGCAGCCATCCGGGACAGGGGGCGGATGGCTATGGCTACACCTTC. This encodes CASSHPGQGADGYGYTF.

V usage is TRBV28 and J usage is TRBJ2-7; the D gene could be TRBD1 or TRBD2 (5 bases each). Trimming took off 5 bases at V and 2 bases at J, with 13 bases between the two ends. Per germline, CDR1 MDHEN and CDR2 SYDVKM. CDR3 size: 14 residues. The CDR3 sequence: CASSKSGTTYEQYF. As DNA, the CDR3 is TGTGCCAGCAGTAAGTCCGGGACGACCTACGAGCAGTACTTC.

This clone has just a few counts. The rearrangement links TRBV12-3 or TRBV12-4 to TRBJ1-1, with D unresolved. There are 13 residues in the CDR3. Trimming stripped 3 bases from V and 1 base from J, with 6 bases between. As DNA, the CDR3 is TGTGCCAGCAGTTTTGCGGAGAACACTGAAGCTTTCTTT. This codes for CASSFAENTEAFF.

The genes are TRBV27 and TRBJ2-1; 13 bases map to TRBD2. Germline V gene data show CDR1 as MNHEY and CDR2 as SMNVEV (reference sequence). The CDR3 totals 14 residues. V shed 3 bases and J 7 bases; nucleotides not matched to a gene: 0. CDR3 amino acids: CASSLTSGRNEQFF. In DNA form, the CDR3 reads TGTGCCAGCAGTTTGACTAGCGGGAGGAATGAGCAGTTCTTC.

The genes are TRBV27 and TRBJ1-2; D may be TRBD1 (5 bases). This CDR3 has 16 residues. The V and J ends lost 2 bases and 4 bases respectively, with 17 bases between them. Germline V CDR1 and CDR2: MNHEY, SMNVEV (reference sequence). CDR3 coding DNA: TGTGCCAGCAGTTTAATTCTTCGGGGGGTCCGCTATGGCTACACCTTC. It specifies CASSLILRGVRYGYTF.

V and J are TRBV6-5 and TRBJ2-6; D may be TRBD1 or TRBD2 (5 bases each). Trimming took off 6 bases at V and 4 bases at J, with 13 bases between the two ends. Germline CDR1 reads MNHEY; CDR2 reads SVGAGI. The length of the CDR3 is 15 residues. The CDR3 loop reads CASRDPGTGANVLTF. The CDR3 DNA follows: TGTGCCAGCAGGGACCCAGGGACCGGGGCCAACGTCCTGACTTTC.

The V and J genes are TRBV7-6 and TRBJ2-7, with TRBD1 identical over 9 bases. CDR1 and CDR2 from the germline V gene are SGHVS and FNYEAQ. V dropped 4 bases and J dropped 9; count of bases not matched to a gene: 13. The CDR3 is 15 residues long. This chain's CDR3 is CASSSARQGGPVQYF. CDR3 DNA sequence: TGTGCCAGCAGCTCGGCAAGACAGGGGGGTCCGGTGCAGTACTTC.

This sequence joins TRBV29-1 and TRBJ2-3; the D gene is possibly TRBD2 (6 bases). Trimming shortened V by 4 bases and J by 2 bases, and 10 bases separated the two germline ends. The V gene's germline CDR1 is SQVTM and CDR2 ANQGSEA. The CDR3 contains 13 residues. The CDR3 loop is CSVVADPTDTQYF. CDR3 sequence (DNA): TGCAGCGTTGTAGCGGATCCCACAGATACGCAGTATTTT.

The chain employs TRBV2 and TRBJ2-5; 10 nucleotides line up with TRBD2. Looked up from germline, CDR1 is SNHLY and CDR2 is FYNNEI. CDR3 length equals 16 residues. V lost 7 bases to trimming and J lost 1 base; unmatched junction nucleotides: 9. In DNA, the CDR3 is TGTGCCAGCACCCCAAAGCGGGAGGGCCTCCAAGAGACCCAGTACTTC. It translates to CASTPKREGLQETQYF.

The V call is TRBV5-6, the J call TRBJ2-7; 8 nucleotides align to TRBD2. The CDR3 runs 15 residues. V shed 6 bases, J shed 3 bases, and the junction held 11 bases outside the gene matches. Germline CDR1 SGHDT, CDR2 YYEEEE. This chain's CDR3 is CASTRSGSALYEQYF. The CDR3 coding sequence is TGTGCCAGCACTCGGAGCGGGAGTGCCCTCTACGAGCAGTACTTC.

The V call is TRBV18, the J call TRBJ2-5; D unclear. Germline CDR1 and CDR2: KGHSH and LQKENI. Trimming stripped 3 bases from V and 0 bases from J, with 8 bases between. The CDR3 sequence is 14 residues long. The CDR3 DNA is TGTGCCAGCTCACCGGGCTCTTACCAAGAGACCCAGTACTTC. Its protein is CASSPGSYQETQYF. The entire variable domain, with the rest obtained from reference TRBV18 and TRBJ2-5, is as follows: NAGVMQNPRHLVRRRGQEARLRCSPMKGHSHVYWYRQLPEEGLKFMVYLQKENIIDESGMPKERFSAEFPKEGPSILRIQQVVRGDSAAYFCASSPGSYQETQYFGPGTRLLVL.

This chain links TRBV4-1 with TRBJ2-4, with D perhaps TRBD1 (6 bases). The CDR3 runs 16 residues. Per the germline V gene, CDR1 is MGHRA and CDR2 is YSYEKL. Trimming took 0 bases from V and 1 from J, leaving 10 bases between them. The CDR3 coding sequence is TGCGCCAGCAGCCAAGAACAGGGCCAGGCCAAAAACATTCAGTACTTC. Translating it yields CASSQEQGQAKNIQYF.

The CDR3 sequence: CASSLGVAVSNLYEQYF. The DNA of the CDR3 is TGCGCCAGCAGCTTGGGGGTGGCGGTCAGTAACTTATACGAGCAGTACTTC. The rearrangement links TRBV5-1 to TRBJ2-7, with D uncertain. Germline values: CDR1 SGHRS, CDR2 YFSETQ. The CDR3 contains 17 residues. The V end lost 0 bases, the J end lost 4 bases, and 20 bases lay between the germline ends.

This chain uses TRBV6-5 with TRBJ1-1; the match to TRBD1 covers 7 bases. The CDR3 covers 15 residues. J gave up 1 base and V 5 bases, and 7 bases lay outside the gene matches. The V gene's germline CDR1 is MNHEY and CDR2 SVGAGI. The DNA of the CDR3 is TGTGCCAGCAGTCTACGACAGGGTAGGAACACTGAAGCTTTCTTT. It translates to CASSLRQGRNTEAFF.

V and J are TRBV7-2 and TRBJ2-7, with D possibly called TRBD1 or TRBD2 (6 bases each). V was pared by 0 bases and J by 3 bases, with 12 bases between. The CDR3 totals 15 residues. Germline V gene lookup returns CDR1 SGHTA and CDR2 FQGNSA. The CDR3 region is CASSLAGGRVYEQYF. The CDR3 DNA is TGTGCCAGCAGCTTAGCGGGGGGCCGGGTCTACGAGCAGTACTTC. Combining the CDR3 with reference TRBV7-2 and TRBJ2-7 gives the whole variable domain GAGVSQSPSNKVTEKGKDVELRCDPISGHTALYWYRQSLGQGLEFLIYFQGNSAPDKSGLPSDRFSAERTGGSVSTLTIQRTQQEDSAVYLCASSLAGGRVYEQYFGPGTRLTVT.

V and J are TRBV28 and TRBJ2-7; TRBD2 might be the D (6 bases). The germline V and J ends were trimmed by 8 bases and 5 bases, with 19 bases remaining between them. Germline V CDR1 and CDR2: MDHEN, SYDVKM. The CDR3 is 14 amino acids. CDR3 in DNA: TGTGCCAGCTCGGGCCCCCGGGAGCCCCACGAGCAGTACTTC. Amino acids: CASSGPREPHEQYF.

This sequence joins TRBV14 and TRBJ1-2; weak D call: TRBD1 (6 bases). V was clipped by 1 base and J by 5 bases, with 14 bases between them. The CDR3 totals 15 residues. The V gene's germline CDR1 is SGHDN and CDR2 FVKESK. The CDR3 region has the DNA TGTGCCAGCAGCCAAGGCAACAGGGCGGTGTATGGCTACACCTTC. Protein: CASSQGNRAVYGYTF.